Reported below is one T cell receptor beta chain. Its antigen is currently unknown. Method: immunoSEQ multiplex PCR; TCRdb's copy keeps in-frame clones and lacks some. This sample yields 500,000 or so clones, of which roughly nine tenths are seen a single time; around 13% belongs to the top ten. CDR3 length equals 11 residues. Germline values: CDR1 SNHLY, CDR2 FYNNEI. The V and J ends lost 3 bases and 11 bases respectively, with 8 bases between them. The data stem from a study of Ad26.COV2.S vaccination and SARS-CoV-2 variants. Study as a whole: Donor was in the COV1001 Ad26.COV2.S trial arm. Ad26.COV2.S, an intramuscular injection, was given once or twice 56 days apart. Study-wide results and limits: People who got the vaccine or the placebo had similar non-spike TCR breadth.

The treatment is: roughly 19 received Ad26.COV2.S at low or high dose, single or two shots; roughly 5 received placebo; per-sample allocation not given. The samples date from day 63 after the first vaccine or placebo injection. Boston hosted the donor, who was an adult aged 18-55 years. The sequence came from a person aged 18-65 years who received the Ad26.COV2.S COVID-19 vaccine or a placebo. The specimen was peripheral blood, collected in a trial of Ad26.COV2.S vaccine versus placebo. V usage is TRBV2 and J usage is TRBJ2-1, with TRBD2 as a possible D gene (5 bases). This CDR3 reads CASSDLAQQFF. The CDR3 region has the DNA TGTGCCAGCAGTGATCTAGCCCAGCAGTTCTTC.